The clone carrying this TCR beta chain was picked up one time. The antigen is not known. The source of the sample is a study of CD8+ T cells in alopecia areata. The treatment here: oral pan-JAK inhibitor, 5-10 mg twice daily. Peripheral blood samples and lesional scalp punch biopsies were obtained from alopecia areata patients. General study findings and limits: Among the 100 top clones, expanded CD8+ clones, like scalp clonality, were significantly decreased by tofacitinib. Possibly as an HLA-related effect, TCR sharing across patients appeared less clear than in mice.

Trimming removed 5 bases from V and 0 bases from J, with 7 bases in between. CDR1 is SGHVS, CDR2 FNYEAQ, per germline. The CDR3 is made up of 13 amino acids. Once RNA had been extracted, it was reverse transcribed into cDNA to act as the sequencing template. Sequencing was performed with immunoSEQ multiplex PCR; in TCRdb, only in-frame clones are kept and a portion is missing. Of more than 95,000 clones listed, 60% to 65% are singletons. The starting material was CD4+ T cells sorted from blood, obtained at week 4, from a patient treated with tofacitinib. The chain joins TRBV7-6 to TRBJ1-1; D gene uncertain. The source of this sequence is a human donor with alopecia areata. CDR3: CASSKLLNTEAFF. For the CDR3, the DNA is TGTGCCAGCAGCAAATTATTGAACACTGAAGCTTTCTTT.